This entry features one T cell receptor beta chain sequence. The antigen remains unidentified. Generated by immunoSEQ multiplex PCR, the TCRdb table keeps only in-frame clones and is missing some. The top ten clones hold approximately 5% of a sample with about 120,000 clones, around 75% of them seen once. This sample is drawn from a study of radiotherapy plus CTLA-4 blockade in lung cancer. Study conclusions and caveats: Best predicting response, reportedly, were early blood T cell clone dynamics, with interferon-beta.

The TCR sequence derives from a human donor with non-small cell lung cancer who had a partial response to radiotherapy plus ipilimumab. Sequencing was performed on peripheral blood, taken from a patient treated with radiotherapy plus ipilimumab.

CDR3 nucleotides: TGTGCCAGCTCACCTGGTCGGGAGCGGGATGAGCAGTTCTTC. It encodes CASSPGRERDEQFF. J is TRBJ2-1 and V is TRBV18; tentatively, D is TRBD2 (6 bases). Germline V gene sequence: CDR1 KGHSH, CDR2 LQKENI. Trimming took 3 bases from V and 8 from J, leaving 14 bases between them. This CDR3 has 14 amino acids.